What follows are 21 T cell receptor beta chains derived from one specimen sequenced in a study of blood T cell repertoires in COVID-19. The repertoire was sequenced with immunoSEQ multiplex PCR; TCRdb's copy has only in-frame clones and lacks some. Among 140,000 or so clones listed, around four fifths were seen once. Material for sequencing was peripheral blood. These receptors were collected from an elderly woman with acute or convalescent COVID-19.

This clone was counted only a few times. The chain combines TRBV20-1 with TRBJ1-2, with D possibly matching TRBD1 (5 bases). This CDR3 has 14 amino acids. Deletions cut 5 bases from V and 2 bases from J, with 15 bases between. The germline CDR1 and CDR2 sequences are DFQATT and SNEGSKA (reference sequence). CDR3 in DNA: TGCAGTGCTCGTGTACCGGGACTGAACTATGGCTACACCTTC. This encodes CSARVPGLNYGYTF.

This clone showed up just a few times. The chain employs TRBV7-2 and TRBJ2-3, with 8 bases aligning to TRBD1. V shed 1 base, J shed 5 bases, and the junction held 8 bases outside the gene matches. The germline gives CDR1 SGHTA, CDR2 FQGNSA. The CDR3 covers 16 residues. The CDR3: CASSLEGRGLGDTQYF. In DNA, the CDR3 is TGTGCCAGCAGCTTAGAGGGCAGGGGGCTTGGAGATACGCAGTATTTT.

The chain couples TRBV28 to TRBJ1-1, with a possible D match to TRBD1 (5 bases). The CDR3 has 15 amino acids. Trimming pared 0 bases from V and 1 base from J, leaving 9 bases between. CDR1 is MDHEN, CDR2 SYDVKM, per germline. The CDR3 DNA reads as TGTGCCAGCAGTTTATGGGGGCAAGGGAACACTGAAGCTTTCTTT. Its translation: CASSLWGQGNTEAFF. The complete variable domain, with remaining parts taken from reference TRBV28 and TRBJ1-1, reads DVKVTQSSRYLVKRTGEKVFLECVQDMDHENMFWYRQDPGLGLRLIYFSYDVKMKEKGDIPEGYSVSREKKERFSLILESASTNQTSMYLCASSLWGQGNTEAFFGQGTRLTVV.

The CDR3 here is CATSENSENTEAFF. CDR3 sequence (DNA): TGTGCCACCAGTGAGAATTCAGAGAACACTGAAGCTTTCTTT. The gene calls are TRBV24-1 and TRBJ1-1; the D is unclear. CDR1 is KGHDR and CDR2 is SFDVKD in the germline V gene. The CDR3 loop spans 14 amino acids. Trimming pared 4 bases from V and 1 base from J, leaving 9 bases between.

This clone was seen once. V gene TRBV5-5 combines with J gene TRBJ2-1; TRBD2 is a possible D gene (6 bases). CDR1 is SGHKS and CDR2 is YYEKEE in the germline V gene (reference sequence). The CDR3 totals 17 residues. Deletions cut 4 bases from V and 0 bases from J, with 17 bases between. CDR3: CASSRGGSQHSYNEQFF. CDR3 DNA: TGTGCCAGCAGCCGGGGAGGTAGCCAGCACTCCTACAATGAGCAGTTCTTC.

V and J are TRBV19 and TRBJ1-6, with 8 bases matching TRBD1. The CDR3 extends over 13 amino acids. Germline loops: CDR1 LNHDA, CDR2 SQIVND (reference sequence). J was trimmed by 8 bases and V by 4 bases; bases with no gene match: 1. Here the CDR3 reads CASSRDRYSPLHF. CDR3 DNA sequence: TGTGCCAGTAGTAGGGACAGGTATTCACCCCTCCACTTT.

The chain carries TRBV7-9 and TRBJ1-4; a weak D match, TRBD1 (6 bases). Germline CDR1 SEHNR, CDR2 FQNEAQ (reference sequence). This CDR3 is built from 16 residues. V shed 2 bases and J shed 1 base, with 11 bases lying between them. The chain's CDR3 is CASSLPQGITNEKLFF. The CDR3 coding sequence is TGTGCCAGCAGCTTACCTCAGGGGATAACTAATGAAAAACTGTTTTTT.

This clone was counted only a few times. The chain recombines TRBV5-4 with TRBJ1-2; 7 bases line up with TRBD1. The CDR3 extends over 13 amino acids. The germline V gene encodes CDR1 SGHNT and CDR2 YYREEE (reference sequence). V shed 3 bases and J 4 bases; nucleotides not matched to a gene: 3. The CDR3: CASSSQGGYGYTF. The CDR3 nucleotides read TGTGCCAGCAGCTCGCAGGGGGGCTATGGCTACACCTTC.

This rearrangement joins TRBV11-3 to TRBJ2-2, with TRBD1 matching 8 bases. The CDR3 is 17 residues long. V gave up 5 bases and J gave up 1 base; unmatched junction bases: 9. The germline V gene encodes CDR1 SGHNT and CDR2 YENEEA. The chain's CDR3 is CASSGGAGTGNTGELFF. The CDR3 nucleotides read TGTGCCAGCAGCGGCGGTGCCGGGACAGGGAACACCGGGGAGCTGTTTTTT. Drawing the rest from reference TRBV11-3 and TRBJ2-2, the complete variable domain is EAGVVQSPRYKIIEKKQPVAFWCNPISGHNTLYWYLQNLGQGPELLIRYENEEAVDDSQLPKDRFSAERLKGVDSTLKIQPAELGDSAVYLCASSGGAGTGNTGELFFGEGSRLTVL.

The V and J genes are TRBV28 and TRBJ2-2, with D maybe TRBD2 (6 bases). The CDR3 is made up of 11 amino acids. CDR1 is MDHEN, CDR2 SYDVKM, per germline. The ends were cut back, 11 bases at V and 7 bases at J, with 11 bases in the middle. CDR3 residues: CAGGGHGELFF. CDR3 sequence (DNA): TGTGCCGGCGGAGGGCACGGGGAGCTGTTTTTT.

This clone was counted once. The chain uses TRBV5-1 and TRBJ2-2; D gene unclear. The CDR3 has 14 amino acids. CDR1 is SGHRS, CDR2 YFSETQ, per germline. Trimming left V 2 bases short and J 6 bases short, with 11 bases between. The CDR3 nucleotides read TGCGCCAGCAGCTTCTCAGGAATTCCCGGGGAGCTGTTTTTT. Protein sequence: CASSFSGIPGELFF.

This chain connects TRBV19 to TRBJ2-7, with 11 nucleotides matching TRBD1. With 8 bases clipped from V and 3 bases from J, the junction kept 6 bases outside the gene matches. CDR3 length: 14 residues. Germline V gene lookup returns CDR1 LNHDA and CDR2 SQIVND (reference sequence). Here the CDR3 DNA reads TGTGCCAGTTCCCGGACAGGGGGCAGCTACGAGCAGTACTTC. As protein: CASSRTGGSYEQYF.

The gene calls are TRBV10-2 and TRBJ2-7; tentatively, D is TRBD2 (6 bases). V lost 6 bases, J lost 4 bases, and 13 bases lay in between. CDR1 and CDR2 (germline): WSHSY, SAAADI. The CDR3 length is 13 residues. In DNA, the CDR3 is TGCGCCAGCAGGGTTCGGGAGAGGTACGAGCAGTACTTC. Translating gives CASRVRERYEQYF.

The rearrangement links TRBV28 to TRBJ1-5; 8 bases align to TRBD1. There are 15 residues in the CDR3. The ends lost 6 bases at V and 2 bases at J; junction bases unmatched: 6. Germline V lookup: CDR1 MDHEN, CDR2 SYDVKM. DNA of the CDR3: TGTGCCAGCAGCCGACAGGGGTTCGGCAATCAGCCCCAGCATTTT. It yields the protein CASSRQGFGNQPQHF. The whole variable domain, remainder taken from reference TRBV28 and TRBJ1-5, is DVKVTQSSRYLVKRTGEKVFLECVQDMDHENMFWYRQDPGLGLRLIYFSYDVKMKEKGDIPEGYSVSREKKERFSLILESASTNQTSMYLCASSRQGFGNQPQHFGDGTRLSIL.

This clone has ten or more counts. The CDR3 region is CASRLSGASTDTQYF. For the CDR3, the DNA is TGTGCCAGCAGACTTAGCGGAGCTAGCACAGATACGCAGTATTTT. The chain couples TRBV6-5 to TRBJ2-3, with a possible D match to TRBD2 (6 bases). Looked up from germline, CDR1 is MNHEY and CDR2 is SVGAGI. CDR3 size: 15 residues. V was cut by 6 bases and J by 0 bases, with 13 bases left in between.

V and J are TRBV5-1 and TRBJ1-1; D remains ambiguous. V dropped 7 bases and J dropped 1 base, with 8 bases sitting between them. From germline, CDR1 is SGHRS and CDR2 YFSETQ. The CDR3 has 12 residues. In nucleotides, the CDR3 is TGCGCCAGCCGATCCGGGAACACTGAAGCTTTCTTT. Amino acids: CASRSGNTEAFF.

This clone was seen just once. The genes are TRBV11-3 and TRBJ2-2, with a possible D match to TRBD2 (7 bases). The CDR3 length is 16 residues. V gave up 0 bases and J gave up 4 bases, with 12 bases separating them. CDR1 SGHNT and CDR2 YENEEA come from the germline V gene. The DNA of the CDR3 is TGTGCCAGCAGCTTAGACCGGGGGGCGGTCACCGGGGAGCTGTTTTTT. Translation: CASSLDRGAVTGELFF. Supplemented by reference TRBV11-3 and TRBJ2-2, the full variable domain reads EAGVVQSPRYKIIEKKQPVAFWCNPISGHNTLYWYLQNLGQGPELLIRYENEEAVDDSQLPKDRFSAERLKGVDSTLKIQPAELGDSAVYLCASSLDRGAVTGELFFGEGSRLTVL.

The chain couples TRBV10-1 to TRBJ2-1; 7 positions agree with TRBD1. Germline loops: CDR1 WNHNN, CDR2 SYGVQD (reference sequence). The CDR3 spans 14 residues. V was pared by 1 base and J by 8 bases, with 5 bases of the junction left unmatched. The CDR3 sequence is CASSELDRVHEQFF. CDR3 nucleotide sequence: TGCGCCAGCAGTGAGTTAGACAGGGTTCATGAGCAGTTCTTC.

V usage is TRBV29-1 and J usage is TRBJ2-5; D might be TRBD1 (6 bases). Germline CDR1 is SQVTM and CDR2 is ANQGSEA. The CDR3 has 12 residues. Trimming took 8 bases from V and 2 from J, leaving 12 bases between them. CDR3 DNA sequence: TGCAGCATGCGGACAGCTCAAGAGACCCAGTACTTC. It yields the protein CSMRTAQETQYF.

The V and J genes are TRBV5-1 and TRBJ1-1; 7 bases agree with TRBD1. There are 16 residues in the CDR3. V shed 4 bases and J 1 base; nucleotides not matched to a gene: 10. The germline gives CDR1 SGHRS, CDR2 YFSETQ. The CDR3 nucleotides are TGCGCCAGCAGCAAAACACAGGGGCTCGGGAACACTGAAGCTTTCTTT. Protein product: CASSKTQGLGNTEAFF.

This clone was picked up a small number of times. This chain uses TRBV9 with TRBJ2-3, with 10 bases lining up with TRBD2. Trimming cost V 4 bases and J 2 bases; bases outside gene matches: 16. Germline V lookup: CDR1 SGDLS, CDR2 YYNGEE. The CDR3 is 19 residues long. The CDR3 loop is CASSLSGMPSGGNTDTQYF. CDR3 sequence (DNA): TGTGCCAGCAGCCTCAGTGGGATGCCTAGCGGGGGTAACACAGATACGCAGTATTTT.